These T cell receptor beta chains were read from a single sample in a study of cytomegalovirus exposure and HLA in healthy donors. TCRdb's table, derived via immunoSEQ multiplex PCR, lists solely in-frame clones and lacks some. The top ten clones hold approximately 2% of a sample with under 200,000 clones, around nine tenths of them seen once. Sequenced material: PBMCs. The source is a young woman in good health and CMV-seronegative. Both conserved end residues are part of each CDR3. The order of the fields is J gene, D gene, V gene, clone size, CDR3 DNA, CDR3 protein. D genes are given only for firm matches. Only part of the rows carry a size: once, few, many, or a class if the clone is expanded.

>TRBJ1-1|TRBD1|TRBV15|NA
TGTGCCACCAGCGGACAGGGAGGTTTGACGACTGAAGCTTTCTTT
CATSGQGGLTTEAFF
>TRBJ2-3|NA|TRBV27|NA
TGTGCCAGCAGTTTATTTCGACTAGGGACAGATACGCAGTATTTT
CASSLFRLGTDTQYF
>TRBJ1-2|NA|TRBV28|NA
TGTGCCAGCACCGTCCGAGGGGAGGCTAACTATGGCTACACCTTC
CASTVRGEANYGYTF
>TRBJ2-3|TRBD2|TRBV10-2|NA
TGCGCCAGCACCAGGACTAGCGGGGTCACAGATACGCAGTATTTT
CASTRTSGVTDTQYF
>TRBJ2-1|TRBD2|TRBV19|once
TGTGCCAGTAGGACCTCCGGCGGGGGGACCGAGCAGTTCTTC
CASRTSGGGTEQFF
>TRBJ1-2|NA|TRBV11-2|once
TGTGCCAGCAGCTTAGGTTCCAGGGGATCAAACTATGGCTACACCTTC
CASSLGSRGSNYGYTF
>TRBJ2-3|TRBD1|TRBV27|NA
TGTGCCAGCAGTTCCGCTCTCCCTACGCCGGGACAGTATGTCACAGATACGCAGTATTTT
CASSSALPTPGQYVTDTQYF
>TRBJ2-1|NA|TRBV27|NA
TGTGCCAGCAGTTTTAGCCCTTACAATGAGCAGTTCTTC
CASSFSPYNEQFF
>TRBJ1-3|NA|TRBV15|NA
TGTGCCACCAGCAGGAATGCGGGTGGTAGGACCATATATTTT
CATSRNAGGRTIYF
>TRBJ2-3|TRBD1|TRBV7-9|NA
TGTGCCAGCAGCTTCGGGACAGTAAAGACAGATACGCAGTATTTT
CASSFGTVKTDTQYF
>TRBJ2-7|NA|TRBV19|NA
TGTGCCAGTAGTATAGATCCCGGGACATCGACCTACGAGCAGTACTTC
CASSIDPGTSTYEQYF
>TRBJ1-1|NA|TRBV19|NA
TGTGCCAGTAGTATAGGTGGCGGGGGTATCGCTGAAGCTTTCTTT
CASSIGGGGIAEAFF
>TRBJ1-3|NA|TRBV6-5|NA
TGTGCCAGCAGTCTGGGAAACACCATATATTTT
CASSLGNTIYF
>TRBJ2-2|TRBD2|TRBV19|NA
TGTGCCAGTAGTATAGACGTAGCGGGAAAGTCCGGGGAGCTGTTTTTT
CASSIDVAGKSGELFF
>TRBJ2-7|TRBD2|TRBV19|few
TGTGCCAGTAGTTCCATAGCGGGGGCCTTGGAGCAGTACTTC
CASSSIAGALEQYF
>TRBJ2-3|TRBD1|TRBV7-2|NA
TGTGCCAGCAGCTTTTTTAGGGCAGGGGGCAAGGATACGCAGTATTTT
CASSFFRAGGKDTQYF
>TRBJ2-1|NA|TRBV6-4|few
TGTGCCAGCAGTGACTCTGAGGGGGGGCCAGGTGAGCAGTTCTTC
CASSDSEGGPGEQFF
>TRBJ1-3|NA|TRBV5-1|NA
TGCGCCAGTACGGGAGCGGGTTCCGGAAACACCATATATTTT
CASTGAGSGNTIYF
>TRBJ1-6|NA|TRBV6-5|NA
TGTGCCAGCGCGGGACTTTATAATTCACCCCTCCACTTT
CASAGLYNSPLHF
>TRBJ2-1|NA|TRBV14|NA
TGTGCCAGCAGCAAAGAAAGCGGCCCTAGGTATGAGCAGTTCTTC
CASSKESGPRYEQFF
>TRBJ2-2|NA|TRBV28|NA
TGTGCCAGCAGTTTTATGGACAGCTACACCGGGGAGCTGTTTTTT
CASSFMDSYTGELFF
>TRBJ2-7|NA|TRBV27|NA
TGTGCCAGCAGTTTATCGGCCTGGTACTACGAGCAGTACTTC
CASSLSAWYYEQYF
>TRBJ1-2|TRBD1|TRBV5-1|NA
TGCGCCAGCAGGGCCGGGACAGGGGTAGGCTACACCTTC
CASRAGTGVGYTF
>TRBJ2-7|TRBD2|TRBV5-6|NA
TGTGCCAGCATTGCTAGCGGGAGGGGCTCCTACGAGCAGTACTTC
CASIASGRGSYEQYF
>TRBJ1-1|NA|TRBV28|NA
TGTGCCAGCAGTTTCCCAGAAAGACAGGCGAACACTGAAGCTTTCTTT
CASSFPERQANTEAFF
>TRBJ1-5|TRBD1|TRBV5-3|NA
TGTGCCAGAAGCAGTGACAGGGGGCTTTCGGGTCAGCCCCAGCATTTT
CARSSDRGLSGQPQHF
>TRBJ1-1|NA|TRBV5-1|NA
TGCGCCAGCAGCCTGATGAGTAACACTGAAGCTTTCTTT
CASSLMSNTEAFF
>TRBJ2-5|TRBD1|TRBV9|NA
TGTGCCAGCAGCCCCCGGGGACAGGCCCCATGGGAGACCCAGTACTTC
CASSPRGQAPWETQYF
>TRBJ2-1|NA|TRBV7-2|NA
TGTGCCAGCAGCTTAGCGTCTGGGGCAGGTCCCTCCTACAATGAGCAGTTCTTC
CASSLASGAGPSYNEQFF
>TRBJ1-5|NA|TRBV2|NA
TGTGCCAGCAGTGAAATAGGTAGACAGCGTAATCAGCCCCAGCATTTT
CASSEIGRQRNQPQHF
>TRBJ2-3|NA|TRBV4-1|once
TGCGCCAGCAGCCAAGATGGTGGGCGAGATACGCAGTATTTT
CASSQDGGRDTQYF
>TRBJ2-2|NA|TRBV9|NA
TGTGCCAGCAGCTCAGCGGTGACTAGAGTCGGGGAGCTGTTTTTT
CASSSAVTRVGELFF
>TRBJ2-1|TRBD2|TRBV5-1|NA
TGCGCCAGCAATATAGGCGGGGGTTACAATGAGCAGTTCTTC
CASNIGGGYNEQFF
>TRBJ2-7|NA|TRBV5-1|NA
TGCGCCAGCAGCTTGGCCAGTAGGGGGGGGCCCTACGAGCAGTACTTC
CASSLASRGGPYEQYF
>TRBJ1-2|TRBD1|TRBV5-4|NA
TGTGCCAGCAGCTTCCAGGGGGTGGCGATAGTTGGCTACACCTTC
CASSFQGVAIVGYTF
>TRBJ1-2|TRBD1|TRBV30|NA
TGTGCCTGGAGTACCGACAGGGTTGGCGGCTACACCTTC
CAWSTDRVGGYTF
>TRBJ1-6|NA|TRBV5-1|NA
TGCGCCAGCAGCTTGTCTGCGATAGGCGGATATAATTCACCCCTCCACTTT
CASSLSAIGGYNSPLHF
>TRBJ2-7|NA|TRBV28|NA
TGTGCCAGCAGTTTGGCGGGTAGCGCCTACGAGCAGTACTTC
CASSLAGSAYEQYF
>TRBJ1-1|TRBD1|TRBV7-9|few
TGTGCCAGCAGCACAAGGACAGGGGCTGAAGCTTTCTTT
CASSTRTGAEAFF
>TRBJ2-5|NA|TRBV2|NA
TGTGCCAGCAGTGGACAGGGAGGAGAGACCCAGTACTTC
CASSGQGGETQYF
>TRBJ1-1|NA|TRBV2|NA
TGTGCCAGCAGAATCGAGCCGAACACTGAAGCTTTCTTT
CASRIEPNTEAFF
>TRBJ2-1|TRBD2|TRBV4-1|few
TGCGCCAGCAGCCACGGACTACTAGCGGTCTCCTACAATGAGCAGTTCTTC
CASSHGLLAVSYNEQFF
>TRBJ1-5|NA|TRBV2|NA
TGTGCCAGCAGGGCTACCGGGGGTGTCCCCCAGCATTTT
CASRATGGVPQHF
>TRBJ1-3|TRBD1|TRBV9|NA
TGTGCCAGCAGCGTCGGACGAGGGGGCGGAGGAAACACCATATATTTT
CASSVGRGGGGNTIYF
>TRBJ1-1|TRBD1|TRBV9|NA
TGTGCCAGCAGCCGGAAGGGGGCGGACACTGAAGCTTTCTTT
CASSRKGADTEAFF